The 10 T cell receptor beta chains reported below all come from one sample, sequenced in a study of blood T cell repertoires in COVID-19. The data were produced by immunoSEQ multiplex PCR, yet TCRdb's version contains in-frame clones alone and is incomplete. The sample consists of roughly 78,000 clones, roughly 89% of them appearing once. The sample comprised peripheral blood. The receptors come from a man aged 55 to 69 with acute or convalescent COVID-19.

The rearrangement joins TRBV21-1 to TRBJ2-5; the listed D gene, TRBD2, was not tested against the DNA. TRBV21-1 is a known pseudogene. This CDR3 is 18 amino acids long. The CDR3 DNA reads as TGTGCCAGCAGCCCTCACGGGTGTCCCGTTCTCACCCAAGAGACCCAGTACTTC. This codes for CASSPHGCPVLTQETQYF.

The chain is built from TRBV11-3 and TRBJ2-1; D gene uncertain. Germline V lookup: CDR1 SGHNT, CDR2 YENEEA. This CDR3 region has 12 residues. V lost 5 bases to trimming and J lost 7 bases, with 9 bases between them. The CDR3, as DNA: TGTGCCAGCAGCCCCCGAACTAATGAGCAGTTCTTC. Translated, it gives CASSPRTNEQFF. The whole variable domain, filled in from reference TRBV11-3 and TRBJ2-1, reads EAGVVQSPRYKIIEKKQPVAFWCNPISGHNTLYWYLQNLGQGPELLIRYENEEAVDDSQLPKDRFSAERLKGVDSTLKIQPAELGDSAVYLCASSPRTNEQFFGPGTRLTVL.

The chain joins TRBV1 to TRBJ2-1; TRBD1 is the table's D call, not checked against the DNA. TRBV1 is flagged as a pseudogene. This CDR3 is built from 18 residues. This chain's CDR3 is CTSSQDKNRDRRYNEQFF. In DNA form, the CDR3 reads TGCACCAGCAGCCAAGACAAAAACCGGGACAGGAGATACAATGAGCAGTTCTTC.

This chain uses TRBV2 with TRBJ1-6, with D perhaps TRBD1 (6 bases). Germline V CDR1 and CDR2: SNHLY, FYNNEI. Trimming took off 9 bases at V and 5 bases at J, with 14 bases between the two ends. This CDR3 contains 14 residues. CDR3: CASLTGPHNSPLHF. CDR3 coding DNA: TGTGCCAGTTTAACAGGGCCCCATAATTCACCCCTCCACTTT.

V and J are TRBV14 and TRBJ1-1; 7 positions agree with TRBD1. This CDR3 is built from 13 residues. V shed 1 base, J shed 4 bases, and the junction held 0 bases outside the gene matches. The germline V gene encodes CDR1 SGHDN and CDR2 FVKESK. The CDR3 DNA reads TGTGCCAGCAGCCAAGGACAGGGCACTGAAGCTTTCTTT. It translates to CASSQGQGTEAFF.

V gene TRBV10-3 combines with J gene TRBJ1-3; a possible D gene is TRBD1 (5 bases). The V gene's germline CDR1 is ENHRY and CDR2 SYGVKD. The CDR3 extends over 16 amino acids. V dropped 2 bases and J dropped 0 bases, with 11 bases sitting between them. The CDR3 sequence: CAISERQSRSGNTIYF. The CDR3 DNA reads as TGTGCCATCAGTGAGAGACAGTCGCGCTCTGGAAACACCATATATTTT.

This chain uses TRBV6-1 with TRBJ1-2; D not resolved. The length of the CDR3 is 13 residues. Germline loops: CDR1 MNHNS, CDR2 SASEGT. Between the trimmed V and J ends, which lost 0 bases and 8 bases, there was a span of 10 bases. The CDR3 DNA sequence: TGTGCCAGCAGTGAAGCTTACCGGTCCGGCTACACCTTC. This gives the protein CASSEAYRSGYTF.

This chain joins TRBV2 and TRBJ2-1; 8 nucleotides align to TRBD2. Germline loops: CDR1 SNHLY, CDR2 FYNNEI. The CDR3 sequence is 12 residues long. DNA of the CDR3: TGTGCTTACGGGGGGGCCGGCAATGAGCAGTTCTTC. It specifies CAYGGAGNEQFF. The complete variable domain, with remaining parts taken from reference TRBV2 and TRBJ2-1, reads EPEVTQTPSHQVTQMGQEVILRCVPISNHLYFYWYRQILGQKVEFLVSFYNNEISEKSEIFDDQFSVERPDGSNFTLKIRSTKLEDSAMYFCAYGGAGNEQFFGPGTRLTVL.

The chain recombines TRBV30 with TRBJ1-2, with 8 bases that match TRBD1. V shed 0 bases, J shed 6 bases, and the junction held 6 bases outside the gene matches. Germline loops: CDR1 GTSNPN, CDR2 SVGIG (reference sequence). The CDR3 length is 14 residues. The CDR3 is CAWSVLAGGNGYTF. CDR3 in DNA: TGTGCCTGGAGTGTACTGGCAGGGGGCAATGGCTACACCTTC.

The CDR3 sequence: CASSYIRGVGETQYF. The CDR3 coding sequence is TGTGCCAGCAGTTACATTCGGGGGGTAGGGGAGACCCAGTACTTC. The rearrangement joins TRBV6-5 to TRBJ2-5; 7 nucleotides line up with TRBD2. The CDR3 totals 15 residues. V shed 2 bases and J 5 bases; nucleotides not matched to a gene: 8. CDR1 and CDR2 (germline): MNHEY, SVGAGI.